This TCR beta chain originates from a study of cytomegalovirus exposure and HLA in healthy donors. The PCR was carried out with 60 Vbeta primers and 13 Jbeta primers. Sequenced by immunoSEQ multiplex PCR; TCRdb stores in-frame clones only, minus some. The table includes about 170,000 clones, approximately 72% detected once. For this clone: Its antigen is not known.

CDR3 length: 11 amino acids. The germline gives CDR1 PRHDT, CDR2 FYEKMQ (reference sequence). Study-wide results and caveats: It was 164 TCR beta chains that were listed as cytomegalovirus-associated. One later analysis reportedly identified an Asian-associated ancestry cluster that showed fewer N-insertions than the approximately 700-donor mean. A later analysis reported that several of the most significant clusters appeared to be linked to common viral pathogens, among them Epstein-Barr virus.

For the donor in question, CMV serostatus went unrecorded. The source of this sequence is a human donor in good health. J is TRBJ2-5 and V is TRBV13; D is unresolved. The J call is doubtful: the DNA matches TRBJ2-7 better. The source material was PBMCs. CDR3 sequence (DNA): TGTGCCAGCAGCCCCATATACGAGCAGTACTTC. Its translation is CASSPIYEQYF.